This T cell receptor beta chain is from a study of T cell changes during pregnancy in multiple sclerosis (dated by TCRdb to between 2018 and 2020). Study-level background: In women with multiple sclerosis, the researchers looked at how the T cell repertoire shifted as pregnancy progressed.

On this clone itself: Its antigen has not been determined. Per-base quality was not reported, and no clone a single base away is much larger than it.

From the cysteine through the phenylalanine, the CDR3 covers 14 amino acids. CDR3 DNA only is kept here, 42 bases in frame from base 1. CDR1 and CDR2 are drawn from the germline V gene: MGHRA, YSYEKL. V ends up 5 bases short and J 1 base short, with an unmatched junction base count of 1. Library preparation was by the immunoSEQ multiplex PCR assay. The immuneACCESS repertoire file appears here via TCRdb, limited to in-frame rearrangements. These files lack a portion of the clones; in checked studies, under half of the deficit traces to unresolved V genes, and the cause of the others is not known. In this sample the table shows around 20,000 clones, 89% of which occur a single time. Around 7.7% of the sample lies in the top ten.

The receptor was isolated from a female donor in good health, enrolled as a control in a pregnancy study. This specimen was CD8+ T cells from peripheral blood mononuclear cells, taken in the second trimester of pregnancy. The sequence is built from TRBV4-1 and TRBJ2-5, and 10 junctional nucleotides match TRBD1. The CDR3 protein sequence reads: CASSWDRGQETQYF. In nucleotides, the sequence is TGCGCCAGCAGCTGGGACAGGGGCCAAGAGACCCAGTACTTC.